The entry below describes one TCR beta chain. The source of the sample is a study of cytomegalovirus exposure and HLA in healthy donors. CDR3 length: 15 amino acids. Trimming took off 0 bases at V and 1 base at J, with 7 bases between the two ends. Germline values: CDR1 MNHEY, CDR2 SVGAGI. Libraries were prepared by immunoSEQ multiplex PCR; TCRdb keeps only in-frame clonotypes and omits some of them. Of about 83,000 clones in the sample, 90% to 97% were seen once. Sequencing was carried out using PBMCs. This sequence originates from a young woman in good health and CMV-seronegative. V gene TRBV6-5 combines with J gene TRBJ2-1; weak D call: TRBD1 (6 bases). The DNA for the CDR3 is TGTGCCAGCAGTTACTCGGGGGCTTCCTACAATGAGCAGTTCTTC. It translates to CASSYSGASYNEQFF.